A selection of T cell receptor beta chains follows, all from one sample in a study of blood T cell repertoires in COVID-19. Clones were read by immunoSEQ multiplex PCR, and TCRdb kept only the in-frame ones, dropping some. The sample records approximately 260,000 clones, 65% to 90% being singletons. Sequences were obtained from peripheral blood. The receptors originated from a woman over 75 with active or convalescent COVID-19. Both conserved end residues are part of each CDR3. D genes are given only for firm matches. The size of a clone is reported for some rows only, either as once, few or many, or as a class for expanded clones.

CDR3 DNA: TGTGCCAGCAGCGTAGCTACGAGAGGCGGACAAGAGACCCAGTACTTC
CDR3 protein: CASSVATRGGQETQYF
clone size: NA
D gene: NA
J gene: TRBJ2-5
V gene: TRBV9

CDR3 DNA: TGTGCCACCCACAGGCACGGGTCCTACGAGCAGTACTTC
CDR3 protein: CATHRHGSYEQYF
clone size: NA
D gene: NA
J gene: TRBJ2-7
V gene: TRBV6-5

CDR3 DNA: TGTGCCAGCGGAGACCGGGACAGGTACTATGGCTACACCTTC
CDR3 protein: CASGDRDRYYGYTF
clone size: NA
D gene: TRBD1
J gene: TRBJ1-2
V gene: TRBV3-1/TRBV3-2

CDR3 DNA: TGTGCCAGTAGTATGGGACAGGGTAGAGGAGAGACCCAGTACTTC
CDR3 protein: CASSMGQGRGETQYF
clone size: once
D gene: TRBD1
J gene: TRBJ2-5
V gene: TRBV19

CDR3 DNA: TGTGCCAGCTCACGGGGACAGGTGTACACTGAAGCTTTCTTT
CDR3 protein: CASSRGQVYTEAFF
clone size: NA
D gene: TRBD1
J gene: TRBJ1-1
V gene: TRBV18

CDR3 DNA: TGTGCCAGCAGCCTCGGACTAGCCCCAGATACGCAGTATTTT
CDR3 protein: CASSLGLAPDTQYF
clone size: NA
D gene: TRBD2
J gene: TRBJ2-3
V gene: TRBV9

CDR3 DNA: TGTGCCAGCAGTTGGGGACAGGGCGGTGAAAAACTGTTTTTT
CDR3 protein: CASSWGQGGEKLFF
clone size: NA
D gene: TRBD1
J gene: TRBJ1-4
V gene: TRBV6-5

CDR3 DNA: TGCGCCAGCAGCCCGGACAGCCCCACCGGGGAGCTGTTTTTT
CDR3 protein: CASSPDSPTGELFF
clone size: NA
D gene: NA
J gene: TRBJ2-2
V gene: TRBV5-1

CDR3 DNA: TGTGCCATCAGTGAGTCGTCCCGGGGACAGGGTGACACCGGGGAGCTGTTTTTT
CDR3 protein: CAISESSRGQGDTGELFF
clone size: few
D gene: TRBD1
J gene: TRBJ2-2
V gene: TRBV10-3

CDR3 DNA: TGTGCCAGCAGCTTAGTCTTCGTCGGGGTAAATGAGCAGTTCTTC
CDR3 protein: CASSLVFVGVNEQFF
clone size: few
D gene: NA
J gene: TRBJ2-1
V gene: TRBV11-2

CDR3 DNA: TGTGCCAGCCACAGGAGTATGAACACTGAAGCTTTCTTT
CDR3 protein: CASHRSMNTEAFF
clone size: NA
D gene: NA
J gene: TRBJ1-1
V gene: TRBV28

CDR3 DNA: TGCGCCAGCAGTCCGGGAGGTACCACTAACTATGGCTACACCTTC
CDR3 protein: CASSPGGTTNYGYTF
clone size: NA
D gene: NA
J gene: TRBJ1-2
V gene: TRBV10-1

CDR3 DNA: TGTGCCAGCAGCCAAATCGCCAGGGGAAATTCACCCCTCCACTTT
CDR3 protein: CASSQIARGNSPLHF
clone size: NA
D gene: NA
J gene: TRBJ1-6
V gene: TRBV3-1/TRBV3-2

CDR3 DNA: TGTGCCAGTAGTTCCAGGATCACAGATACGCAGTATTTT
CDR3 protein: CASSSRITDTQYF
clone size: NA
D gene: NA
J gene: TRBJ2-3
V gene: TRBV19

CDR3 DNA: TGTGCCAGCAGGGCCGTGGGGGGCTACGAGCAGTACTTC
CDR3 protein: CASRAVGGYEQYF
clone size: once
D gene: NA
J gene: TRBJ2-7
V gene: TRBV28

CDR3 DNA: TGTGCCAGCAGTCGAACCCGACAGGGCGGCGATCAGCCCCAGCATTTT
CDR3 protein: CASSRTRQGGDQPQHF
clone size: NA
D gene: TRBD1
J gene: TRBJ1-5
V gene: TRBV6-6

CDR3 DNA: TGTGCCAGCTCTCAGCAGGGTTACAGCTACACTGAAGCTTTCTTT
CDR3 protein: CASSQQGYSYTEAFF
clone size: few
D gene: NA
J gene: TRBJ1-1
V gene: TRBV18

CDR3 DNA: TGTGCCAGCCGAATCGGGGGTTTCGGCAATGAGCAGTTCTTC
CDR3 protein: CASRIGGFGNEQFF
clone size: NA
D gene: NA
J gene: TRBJ2-1
V gene: TRBV28

CDR3 DNA: TGTGCCAGTAGCGGGGGACAGGGGGTATCGAACACTGAAGCTTTCTTT
CDR3 protein: CASSGGQGVSNTEAFF
clone size: few
D gene: TRBD1
J gene: TRBJ1-1
V gene: TRBV19

CDR3 DNA: TGCGCCAGCAGTCAATTTGGGACAGGGAATCGGGTGGGCAATCAGCCCCAGCATTTT
CDR3 protein: CASSQFGTGNRVGNQPQHF
clone size: once
D gene: TRBD1
J gene: TRBJ1-5
V gene: TRBV23-1

CDR3 DNA: TGCGCCAGCAGCGGGGGGCTAGCGGCCACCTACAATGAGCAGTTCTTC
CDR3 protein: CASSGGLAATYNEQFF
clone size: once
D gene: NA
J gene: TRBJ2-1
V gene: TRBV5-1

CDR3 DNA: TGTGCCTGGAAGAAGGGGCATTTTGTGACCGGGGAGCTGTTTTTT
CDR3 protein: CAWKKGHFVTGELFF
clone size: NA
D gene: NA
J gene: TRBJ2-2
V gene: TRBV30

CDR3 DNA: TGTGCCAGCAGCCAAGCGCCGACTAGCGGGAATGAGCAGTTCTTC
CDR3 protein: CASSQAPTSGNEQFF
clone size: once
D gene: TRBD2
J gene: TRBJ2-1
V gene: TRBV3-1/TRBV3-2

CDR3 DNA: TGTGCCAGCTCCCCAATGGGGGAGGGGTTGGCCGAGCAGTACTTC
CDR3 protein: CASSPMGEGLAEQYF
clone size: once
D gene: TRBD2
J gene: TRBJ2-7
V gene: TRBV18

CDR3 DNA: TGTGCCAGCAGTGAAGGACTAGCGGGGGGGCAAGAGACCCAGTACTTC
CDR3 protein: CASSEGLAGGQETQYF
clone size: NA
D gene: TRBD2
J gene: TRBJ2-5
V gene: TRBV25-1

CDR3 DNA: TGTGCCAGCAGTTACCTTCCTGGGGGGGAGGTCAATGAGCAGTTCTTC
CDR3 protein: CASSYLPGGEVNEQFF
clone size: NA
D gene: TRBD2
J gene: TRBJ2-1
V gene: TRBV6-2/TRBV6-3

CDR3 DNA: TGTGCCAGCATGACCGCTGGGGGGGCCGGTGGCTACACCTTC
CDR3 protein: CASMTAGGAGGYTF
clone size: NA
D gene: NA
J gene: TRBJ1-2
V gene: TRBV25-1

CDR3 DNA: TGCAGCGTTGATCAGGTCCAGGGGTATGGCTACACCTTC
CDR3 protein: CSVDQVQGYGYTF
clone size: NA
D gene: NA
J gene: TRBJ1-2
V gene: TRBV29-1

CDR3 DNA: TGTGCCAGCAGCTTAGAAGCGAGGTCTAATGAAAAACTGTTTTTT
CDR3 protein: CASSLEARSNEKLFF
clone size: NA
D gene: NA
J gene: TRBJ1-4
V gene: TRBV7-9